Presented here are 3 T cell receptor beta chains from one specimen sequenced in a study of human T cells and chemical hapten exposure. Time point specified: patch test 2, 6 weeks after DPC sensitization. Treatment defined: therapeutic diphenylcyclopropenone sensitization with weekly scalp DPC. TCRdb passed the RACE reads through MiXCR, listing each CDR3 protein once. The table includes about 26,000 distinct CDR3 sequences, 9.4% detected once. Sequencing was performed on whole blood, taken in connection with sensitization to the hapten diphenylcyclopropenone (DPC). The receptor set was obtained from a man aged 25-45 years with alopecia areata. Some clones in this sample may be carry-over from other donors' samples.

By sample share, this clonotype is medium-sized (0.01 to 0.1%). This sequence joins TRBV10-1 and TRBJ1-1; TRBD1 aligns across 9 bases. This CDR3 has 14 residues. The germline V gene encodes CDR1 WNHNN and CDR2 SYGVQD (reference sequence). J gave up 7 bases and V 5 bases, and 8 bases lay outside the gene matches. The CDR3 here is CASSKTGGQFEAFF. DNA for the CDR3: TGCGCCAGCAGTAAGACAGGGGGACAATTTGAAGCTTTCTTT.

This clonotype was picked up many times. V usage is TRBV24-1 and J usage is TRBJ2-3; the D is unclear. The CDR3 sequence is 17 residues long. V was shortened by 5 bases and J by 1 base, with 18 bases between the two germline ends. Germline V gene lookup returns CDR1 KGHDR and CDR2 SFDVKD. CDR3 protein: CATSVGSGRDGTDTQYF. The CDR3 DNA reads TGTGCCACCAGTGTCGGTTCCGGGCGAGATGGCACAGATACGCAGTATTTT.

This clonotype was recorded at least ten times. Here the CDR3 DNA reads TGTGCCAGCAGCTTAGGTGAGGACAGGGCTGTCTACGAGCAGTACTTC. This translates into CASSLGEDRAVYEQYF. The chain employs TRBV7-6 and TRBJ2-7; 8 nucleotides match TRBD1. V shed 1 base, J shed 3 bases, and the junction held 8 bases outside the gene matches. Germline values: CDR1 SGHVS, CDR2 FNYEAQ. CDR3 size: 16 residues.